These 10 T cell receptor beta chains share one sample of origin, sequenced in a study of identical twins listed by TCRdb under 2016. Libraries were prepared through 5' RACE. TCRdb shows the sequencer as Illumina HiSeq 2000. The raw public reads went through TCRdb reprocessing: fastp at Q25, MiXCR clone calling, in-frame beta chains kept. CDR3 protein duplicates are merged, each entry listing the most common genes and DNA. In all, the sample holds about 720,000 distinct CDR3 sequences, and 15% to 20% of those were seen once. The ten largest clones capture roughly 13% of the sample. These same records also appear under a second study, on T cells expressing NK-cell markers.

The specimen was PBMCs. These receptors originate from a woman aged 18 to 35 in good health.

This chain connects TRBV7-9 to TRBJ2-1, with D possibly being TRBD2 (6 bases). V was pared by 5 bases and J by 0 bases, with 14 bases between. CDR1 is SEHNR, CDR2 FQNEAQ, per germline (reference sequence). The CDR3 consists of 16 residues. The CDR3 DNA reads TGTGCCAGCAGCCTTCTTGGGAGGAGCTCCTACAATGAGCAGTTCTTC. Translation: CASSLLGRSSYNEQFF.

The CDR3 region is CASSIDSSRNEQFF. The CDR3 DNA sequence: TGTGCCAGCAGCATCGACAGTTCCCGCAATGAGCAGTTCTTC. V gene TRBV7-2 combines with J gene TRBJ2-1, with a tentative D call TRBD1 (5 bases). Germline CDR1 reads SGHTA; CDR2 reads FQGNSA. The CDR3 spans 14 residues. Trimming took off 5 bases at V and 6 bases at J, with 14 bases between the two ends.

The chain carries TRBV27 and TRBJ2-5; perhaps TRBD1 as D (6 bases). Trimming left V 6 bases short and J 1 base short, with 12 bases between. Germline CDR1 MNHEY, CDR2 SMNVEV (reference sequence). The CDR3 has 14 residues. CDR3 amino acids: CASSSTGFQETQYF. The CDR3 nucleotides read TGTGCCAGCAGCTCGACAGGCTTCCAAGAGACCCAGTACTTC.

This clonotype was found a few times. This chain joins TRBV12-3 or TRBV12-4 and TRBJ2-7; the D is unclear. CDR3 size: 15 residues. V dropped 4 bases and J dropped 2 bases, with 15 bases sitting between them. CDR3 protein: CASSSRALPPYEQYF. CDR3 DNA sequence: TGTGCCAGCAGTTCCCGGGCCCTTCCCCCCTACGAGCAGTACTTC.

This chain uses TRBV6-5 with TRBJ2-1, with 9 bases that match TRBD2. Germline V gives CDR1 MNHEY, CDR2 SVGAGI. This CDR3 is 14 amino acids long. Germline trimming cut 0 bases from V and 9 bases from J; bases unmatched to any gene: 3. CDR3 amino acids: CASSYSSGSGEQFF. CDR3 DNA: TGTGCCAGCAGTTACTCTAGCGGGAGCGGTGAGCAGTTCTTC.

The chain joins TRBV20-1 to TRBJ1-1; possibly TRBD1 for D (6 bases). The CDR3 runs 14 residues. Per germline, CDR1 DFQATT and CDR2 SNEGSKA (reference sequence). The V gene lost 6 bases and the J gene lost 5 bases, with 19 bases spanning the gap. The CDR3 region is CSARPPGQDTEAFF. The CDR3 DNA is TGCAGTGCGAGACCTCCGGGACAAGATACTGAAGCTTTCTTT.

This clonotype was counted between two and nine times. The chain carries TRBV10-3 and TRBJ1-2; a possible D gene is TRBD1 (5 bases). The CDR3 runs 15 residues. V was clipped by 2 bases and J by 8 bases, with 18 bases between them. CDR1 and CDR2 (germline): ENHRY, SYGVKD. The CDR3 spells CAISEPNRFPGGYTF. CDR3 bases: TGTGCCATCAGTGAGCCGAACAGGTTTCCTGGAGGCTACACCTTC.

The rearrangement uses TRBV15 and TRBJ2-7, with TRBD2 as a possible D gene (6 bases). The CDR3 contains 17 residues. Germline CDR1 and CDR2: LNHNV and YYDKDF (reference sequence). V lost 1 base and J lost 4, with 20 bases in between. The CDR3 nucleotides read TGTGCCACCAGCAGAGTCCCCCCAGCGGGTCGATCTTACGAGCAGTACTTC. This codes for CATSRVPPAGRSYEQYF.

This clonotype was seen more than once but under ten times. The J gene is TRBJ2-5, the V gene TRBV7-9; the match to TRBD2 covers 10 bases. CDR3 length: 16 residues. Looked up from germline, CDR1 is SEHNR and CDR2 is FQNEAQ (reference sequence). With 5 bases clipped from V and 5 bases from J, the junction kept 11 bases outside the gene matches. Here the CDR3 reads CASSNRLAGLGETQYF. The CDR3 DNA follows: TGTGCCAGCAGCAACCGACTAGCGGGCCTGGGGGAGACCCAGTACTTC.

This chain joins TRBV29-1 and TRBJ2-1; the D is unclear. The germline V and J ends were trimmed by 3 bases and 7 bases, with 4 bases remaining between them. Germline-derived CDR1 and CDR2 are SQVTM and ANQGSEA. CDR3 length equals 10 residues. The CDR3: CSVDGNEQFF. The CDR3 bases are TGCAGCGTTGATGGGAATGAGCAGTTCTTC.